This T cell receptor (beta chain) was captured in a study of T cells in Graves' hyperthyroidism and ophthalmopathy. With respect to this clonotype: Its antigen is not identified.

Under 3 months was the duration of disease in ophthalmopathy patients, who also had a Clinical Activity Score of at least 3 and a NOSPECS grade of at least 4. Exclusion of a patient resulted from uncontrolled infection, other autoimmune disease, pregnancy or lactation. Diagnoses rested on clinical symptoms, serum thyroxine and TRAb, thyroid ultrasound and orbital computed tomography. Findings and caveats of the study: Onset of ophthalmopathy came a median approximately 6.5 months after the model predicted it.

Amplification of TCR beta CDR3 regions used RNA as the template. In the first-round RT-PCR of the TCR CDR3, the HTBI primer set was used. One entry per CDR3 protein results from TCRdb running MiXCR on the multiplex PCR reads. The data show 600,000 or so distinct CDR3 sequences, with roughly 15% seen just once and around 12% held by the top ten. The CDR3 sequence is 16 residues long. From germline, CDR1 is KGHDR and CDR2 SFDVKD. V lost 4 bases to trimming and J lost 8 bases, with 20 bases between them. This chain uses TRBV24-1 with TRBJ2-1; tentatively, D is TRBD1 or TRBD2 (5 bases each). The sequenced sample consisted of blood. The source of this sequence is a woman aged 50 to 60 with Graves' ophthalmopathy. The CDR3 loop reads CATSETGTSKGDEQFF. CDR3 coding DNA: TGTGCCACCAGTGAAACCGGGACCTCAAAAGGGGATGAGCAGTTCTTC.